This T cell receptor beta chain came from a study of identifying expanded T cells in peripheral blood. Study-wide results and limits: Clone count variance between two-week samples rose with total template count. Differentially abundant clones: around 1.2 between replicates, 16.4 at two to three weeks, 18 to 20 at four.

Of note for this clone: Its cognate antigen is unknown.

The CDR3 covers 14 residues. Germline CDR1 reads SGHAT; CDR2 reads FQNNGV. V dropped 6 bases and J dropped 5 bases, with 16 bases sitting between them. Produced via immunoSEQ multiplex PCR; TCRdb's table is partial and in-frame only. The data show roughly 130,000 clones, less than 90% seen once. The TCR comes from a person aged 18 to 69 in good health. The chain recombines TRBV11-2 with TRBJ1-2; D is unclear. Specimen: blood. The CDR3 spells CASSSSSLLYGYTF. The CDR3 coding sequence is TGTGCCAGCAGTTCCTCCTCCCTTCTTTATGGCTACACCTTC.